This TCR beta chain was obtained from a study of T cell responses to AZD1222 COVID-19 vaccine. Sequencing was performed with immunoSEQ multiplex PCR; in TCRdb, only in-frame clones are kept and a portion is missing. The repertoire holds roughly 100,000 clones, with about nine tenths as singletons. Note on this clone: Its antigen is unknown.

Study outcomes and limitations: Within unmutated variant regions lay the reported targets of nearly half of spike-specific TCRs. Along spike, vaccine-associated CD4 TCRs were found throughout, with dominance at 160-218 and 743-854.

Sample: peripheral blood, taken 28 days after the second dose of the MenACWY control vaccine. This TCR came from an adult who received the MenACWY meningococcal vaccine as a control.

CDR3 region: CASSPDRVVNIQYF. In DNA form, the CDR3 reads TGTGCCAGCTCTCCGGACAGGGTGGTAAACATTCAGTACTTC. The rearrangement joins TRBV18 to TRBJ2-4; 8 nucleotides line up with TRBD1. The CDR3 length is 14 residues. Per germline, CDR1 KGHSH and CDR2 LQKENI. Germline trimming cut 6 bases from V and 6 bases from J; bases unmatched to any gene: 7.